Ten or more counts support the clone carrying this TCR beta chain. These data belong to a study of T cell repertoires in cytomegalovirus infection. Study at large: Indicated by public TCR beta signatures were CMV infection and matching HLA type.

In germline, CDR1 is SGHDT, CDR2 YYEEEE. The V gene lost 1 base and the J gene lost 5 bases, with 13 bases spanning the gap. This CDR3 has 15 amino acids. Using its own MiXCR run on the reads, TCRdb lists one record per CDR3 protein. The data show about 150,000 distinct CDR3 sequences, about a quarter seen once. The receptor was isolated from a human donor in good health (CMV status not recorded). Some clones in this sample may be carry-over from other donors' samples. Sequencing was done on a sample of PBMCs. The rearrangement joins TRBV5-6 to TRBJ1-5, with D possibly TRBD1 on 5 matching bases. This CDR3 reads CASSLSIGQDQPQHF. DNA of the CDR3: TGTGCCAGCAGCTTGTCCATCGGACAAGATCAGCCCCAGCATTTT.